This TCR beta chain was found in a study of control samples from healthy donors and cancer patients. Clones were sequenced by immunoSEQ multiplex PCR, and TCRdb holds only the in-frame ones, with some missing. The data contain tens of thousands of clones, around four fifths of them seen just once; the ten biggest clones take up approximately 19%. The CDR3 extends over 16 amino acids. Germline V lookup: CDR1 LNHNV, CDR2 YYDKDF (reference sequence). Trimming shortened V by 0 bases and J by 8 bases, and 17 bases separated the two germline ends. The sample was blood. The rearrangement links TRBV15 to TRBJ2-4; D could derive from TRBD1 or TRBD2 (9 bases each). The clonotype comes from a man younger than 40 in good health. The CDR3 region is CATSREVAGDRDIQYF. The CDR3 DNA is TGTGCCACCAGCAGAGAGGTAGCGGGGGACAGGGACATTCAGTACTTC.